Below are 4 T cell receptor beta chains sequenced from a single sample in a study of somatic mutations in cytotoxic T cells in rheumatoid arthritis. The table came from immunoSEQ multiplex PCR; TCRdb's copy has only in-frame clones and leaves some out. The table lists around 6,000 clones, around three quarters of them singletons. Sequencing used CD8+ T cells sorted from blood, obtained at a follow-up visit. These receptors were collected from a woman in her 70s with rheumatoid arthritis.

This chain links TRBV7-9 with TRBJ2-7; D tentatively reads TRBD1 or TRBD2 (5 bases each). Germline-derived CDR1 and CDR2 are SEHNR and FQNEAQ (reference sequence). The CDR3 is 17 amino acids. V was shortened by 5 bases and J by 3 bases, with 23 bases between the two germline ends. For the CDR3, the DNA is TGTGCCAGCAGCCCTTCTACCGGCCGGGGCCCTATCTACGAGCAGTACTTC. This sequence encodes CASSPSTGRGPIYEQYF.

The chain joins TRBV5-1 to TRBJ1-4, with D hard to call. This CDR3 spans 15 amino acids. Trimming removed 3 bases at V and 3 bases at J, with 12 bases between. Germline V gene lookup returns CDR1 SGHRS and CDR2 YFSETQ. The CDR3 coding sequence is TGCGCCAGCAGCTCCACCCCCGGGGCTAATGAAAAACTGTTTTTT. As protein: CASSSTPGANEKLFF.

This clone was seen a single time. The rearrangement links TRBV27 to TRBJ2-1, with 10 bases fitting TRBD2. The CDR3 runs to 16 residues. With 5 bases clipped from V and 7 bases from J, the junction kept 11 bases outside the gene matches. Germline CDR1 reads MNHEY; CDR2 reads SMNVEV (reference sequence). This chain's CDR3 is CASSPRTSGGGNEQFF. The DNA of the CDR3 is TGTGCCAGCAGTCCCCGGACTAGCGGAGGGGGGAATGAGCAGTTCTTC.

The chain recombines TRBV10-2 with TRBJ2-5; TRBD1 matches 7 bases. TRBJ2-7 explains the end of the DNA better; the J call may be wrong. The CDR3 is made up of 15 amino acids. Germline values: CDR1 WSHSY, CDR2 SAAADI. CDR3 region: CASSVGTAISYEQYF. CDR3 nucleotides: TGCGCCAGCAGTGTTGGGACAGCCATCTCCTACGAGCAGTACTTC.